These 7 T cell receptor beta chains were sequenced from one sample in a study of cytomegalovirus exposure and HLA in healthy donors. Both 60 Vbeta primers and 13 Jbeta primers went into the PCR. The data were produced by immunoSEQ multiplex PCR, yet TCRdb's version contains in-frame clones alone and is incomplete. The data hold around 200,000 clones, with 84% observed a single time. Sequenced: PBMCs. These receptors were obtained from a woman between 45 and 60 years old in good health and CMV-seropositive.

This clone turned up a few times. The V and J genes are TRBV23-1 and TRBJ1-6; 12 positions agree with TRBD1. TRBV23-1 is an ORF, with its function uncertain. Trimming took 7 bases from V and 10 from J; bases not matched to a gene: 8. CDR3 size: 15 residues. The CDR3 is CASTGTGGLGSPLHF. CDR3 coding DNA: TGCGCCAGCACCGGGACAGGGGGCTTGGGGTCACCCCTCCACTTT.

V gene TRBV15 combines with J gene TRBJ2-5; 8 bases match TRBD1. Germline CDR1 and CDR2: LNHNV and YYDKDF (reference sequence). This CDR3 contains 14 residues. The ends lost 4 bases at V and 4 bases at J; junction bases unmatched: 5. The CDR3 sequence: CATSIGQGGETQYF. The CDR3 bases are TGTGCCACCAGCATCGGACAGGGAGGAGAGACCCAGTACTTC.

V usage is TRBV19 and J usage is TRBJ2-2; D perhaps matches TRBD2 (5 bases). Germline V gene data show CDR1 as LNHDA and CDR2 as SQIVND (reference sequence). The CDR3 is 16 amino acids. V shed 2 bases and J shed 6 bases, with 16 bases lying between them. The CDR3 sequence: CASSIPSWGVAGELFF. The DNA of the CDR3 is TGTGCCAGTAGTATACCCTCCTGGGGAGTGGCCGGGGAGCTGTTTTTT.

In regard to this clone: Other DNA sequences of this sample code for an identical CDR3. CDR3 bases: TGTGCCAGCTCACCTCCGGGACTAAGCACAGATACGCAGTATTTT. This sequence encodes CASSPPGLSTDTQYF. The J gene is TRBJ2-3, the V gene TRBV18; TRBD2 agrees at 7 bases. CDR1 and CDR2 (germline): KGHSH, LQKENI. V lost 3 bases to trimming and J lost 0 bases; unmatched junction nucleotides: 3. The CDR3 sequence is 15 residues long.

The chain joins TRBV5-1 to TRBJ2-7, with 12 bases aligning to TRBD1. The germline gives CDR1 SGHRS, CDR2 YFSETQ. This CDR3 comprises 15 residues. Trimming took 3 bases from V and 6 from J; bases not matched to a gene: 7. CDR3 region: CASSSSGTGGAEQYF. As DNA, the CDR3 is TGCGCCAGCAGCTCATCCGGGACAGGGGGCGCCGAGCAGTACTTC. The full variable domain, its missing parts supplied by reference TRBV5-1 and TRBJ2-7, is KAGVTQTPRYLIKTRGQQVTLSCSPISGHRSVSWYQQTPGQGLQFLFEYFSETQRNKGNFPGRFSGRQFSNSRSEMNVSTLELGDSALYLCASSSSGTGGAEQYFGPGTRLTVT.

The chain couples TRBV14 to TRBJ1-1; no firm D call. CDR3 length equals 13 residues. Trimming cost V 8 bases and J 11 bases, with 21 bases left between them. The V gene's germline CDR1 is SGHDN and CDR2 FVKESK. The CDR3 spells CASGSLGEVGAFF. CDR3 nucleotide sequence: TGTGCCAGCGGGTCCCTCGGGGAGGTTGGGGCTTTCTTT.

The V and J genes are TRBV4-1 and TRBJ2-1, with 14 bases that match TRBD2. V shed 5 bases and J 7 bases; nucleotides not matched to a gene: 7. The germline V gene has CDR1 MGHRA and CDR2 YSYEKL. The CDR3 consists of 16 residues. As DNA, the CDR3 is TGCGCCAGCAGCGCCTGGACTAGCGGGGGGTTAAATGAGCAGTTCTTC. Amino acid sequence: CASSAWTSGGLNEQFF.